These T cell receptor beta chains were read from a single sample in a study of PD-1 blockade in classical Hodgkin lymphoma. Only in-frame clones appear in the TCRdb table, and some are missing; sequencing was by immunoSEQ multiplex PCR. The sample consists of fewer than 8,000 clones, almost 80% of them appearing once. The sample here was CD4+ T cells from blood, taken at baseline. These receptors were obtained from a human donor with classical Hodgkin lymphoma. Each CDR3 is given with its conserved first and last residue. A D gene is named only where the DNA matches it firmly. The listing skips clone size in some rows; elsewhere it reads once, few, many or a size class.

j_call clone_size v_call d_call cdr3_aa cdr3_nt
TRBJ2-5 . TRBV5-6 . CASSLDRWPPGTQYF TGTGCCAGCAGCTTGGACAGGTGGCCCCCAGGGACCCAGTACTTC
TRBJ2-5 . TRBV2 . CATQRRGQETQYF TGTGCCACCCAACGGAGGGGGCAAGAGACCCAGTACTTC
TRBJ1-6 . TRBV28 . CASSFRESSAPKSSYNSPLHF TGTGCCAGCAGTTTTAGGGAGAGTTCCGCACCTAAAAGCTCCTATAATTCACCCCTCCACTTT
TRBJ2-3 . TRBV18 TRBD2 CASSPASGADTQYF TGTGCCAGCTCACCTGCTAGCGGGGCAGATACGCAGTATTTT
TRBJ2-2 . TRBV19 . CASSWTVNTGELFF TGTGCCAGTAGCTGGACAGTTAACACCGGGGAGCTGTTTTTT
TRBJ2-2 . TRBV28 . CASTRNTGELFF TGTGCCAGCACGAGGAACACCGGGGAGCTGTTTTTT
TRBJ2-6 . TRBV18 . CASSPPGQNSGANVLTF TGTGCCAGCTCACCCCCGGGACAAAACTCTGGGGCCAACGTCCTGACTTTC
TRBJ1-5 . TRBV5-5 TRBD1 CASSSLLRTGDDQPQHF TGTGCCAGCAGCTCCCTACTACGGACAGGGGATGATCAGCCCCAGCATTTT
TRBJ2-6 . TRBV27 TRBD1 CASSFRTGSGSGANVLAF TGTGCCAGCAGTTTCAGGACAGGGTCCGGGTCTGGGGCCAACGTCCTGGCTTTC
TRBJ1-6 . TRBV18 TRBD1 CASSPEQGARNSPLHF TGTGCCAGCTCACCAGAGCAGGGGGCGCGAAATTCACCCCTCCACTTT
TRBJ2-7 once TRBV11-2 . CASSLKPTGIGYEQYF TGTGCCAGCAGCCTAAAGCCGACAGGAATTGGCTACGAGCAGTACTTC
TRBJ2-2 . TRBV7-9 TRBD2 CASSLQLAGRWATGELFF TGTGCCAGCAGCTTACAACTAGCGGGGCGGTGGGCCACCGGGGAGCTGTTTTTT